The rows below give T cell receptor beta chains drawn from one sample of a study of immune evolution from preneoplasia to lung adenocarcinoma. Some clones are missing from TCRdb's copy, which holds only in-frame ones; the method was immunoSEQ multiplex PCR. This table holds about 7,800 clones, 72% found once. What was sequenced was FFPE lung adenocarcinoma in situ tissue. The source of these receptors is a donor at least 70 years old with lung adenocarcinoma. Some clones in this sample may be carry-over from other donors' samples. The CDR3 runs from the conserved cysteine through the conserved F or W. The D gene is left open where the match is weak. The size field is filled for only some rows; it gives once, few, many or a size class.

j_call	d_call	v_call	clone_size	cdr3_aa	cdr3_nt
TRBJ1-5	.	TRBV5-6	few	CASSLSRHQPQHF	TGTGCCAGCAGCTTGTCCCGCCATCAGCCCCAGCATTTT
TRBJ2-5	.	TRBV28	.	CASRTQAETQYF	TGTGCCAGCAGAACCCAAGCGGAGACCCAGTACTTC
TRBJ1-3	.	TRBV6-6	.	CASSYSDVSSGNTIYF	TGTGCCAGCAGTTACTCGGACGTGAGCTCTGGAAACACCATATATTTT
TRBJ1-3	.	TRBV4-1	.	CASSLIGGIGDTIYF	TGCGCCAGCAGCCTCATTGGCGGTATCGGAGACACCATATATTTT
TRBJ2-7	TRBD2	TRBV10-3	.	CAISAGTTYEQYF	TGTGCCATCAGTGCCGGGACTACCTACGAGCAGTACTTC
TRBJ2-5	TRBD2	TRBV25-1	.	CASSVLETSGEETQYF	TGTGCCAGCAGTGTATTAGAGACTAGCGGGGAAGAGACCCAGTACTTC
TRBJ2-5	.	TRBV5-1	.	CASSLESIQETQYF	TGCGCCAGCAGCTTGGAGTCTATCCAAGAGACCCAGTACTTC
TRBJ2-7	.	TRBV6-1	large	CASTRGGGPYEQYF	TGTGCCAGCACCCGGGGAGGGGGCCCCTACGAGCAGTACTTC
TRBJ2-7	TRBD1	TRBV27	.	CASSAGQGVWEQYF	TGTGCCAGCAGTGCCGGACAGGGGGTATGGGAGCAGTACTTC
TRBJ1-1	.	TRBV2	.	CASQADRMNTEAFF	TGTGCCAGCCAAGCAGACAGAATGAACACTGAAGCTTTCTTT
TRBJ1-2	.	TRBV6-5	.	CASSRPDGSRGYTF	TGTGCCAGCAGTCGTCCGGACGGTTCTAGGGGCTACACCTTC
TRBJ2-3	TRBD1	TRBV5-4	.	CASKDREVNTQYF	TGTGCCAGCAAGGACAGGGAAGTGAATACGCAGTATTTT
TRBJ2-4	TRBD1	TRBV28	.	CASSFDRVVDIQYF	TGTGCCAGCAGCTTCGACAGGGTTGTTGACATTCAGTACTTC
TRBJ2-5	TRBD2	TRBV2	.	CASTSIGGAAETQYF	TGTGCCAGCACGAGTATCGGGGGGGCCGCAGAGACCCAGTACTTC
TRBJ2-5	.	TRBV30	.	CAWSGTAQETQYF	TGTGCCTGGAGTGGGACAGCTCAAGAGACCCAGTACTTC
TRBJ1-3	.	TRBV7-9	few	CASTSGAAGNTIYF	TGTGCCAGCACCTCTGGGGCAGCGGGAAACACCATATATTTT
TRBJ1-1	.	TRBV5-4	few	CASSGGRNTEAFF	TGTGCCAGCAGCGGGGGTCGGAACACTGAAGCTTTCTTT